Shown below are 22 T cell receptor beta chains from a single sample sequenced in a study of blood T cells in healthy people across ages (dated by TCRdb to about 2015). The method was 5' RACE. A second about 6 to 11 cycle PCR used a sample-barcoded 5' primer and a J-beta primer mix. TCRdb trimmed public reads at Q25 via fastp, called clones via MiXCR and kept in-frame beta chains. Rows with a matching CDR3 protein are joined into one entry that keeps the most common DNA and genes. The sample table lists 1.5 million to 2 million distinct CDR3 sequences, more than 35% of them with a count of one. The ten largest clones take up more than 20% of the sample. The sample was blood. These receptors originate from a human donor in good health.

This clonotype has just a few counts. This chain links TRBV2 with TRBJ2-3; D is possibly TRBD1 or TRBD2 (6 bases each). This CDR3 region has 16 residues. Deletions cut 4 bases from V and 2 bases from J, with 16 bases between. In germline, CDR1 is SNHLY, CDR2 FYNNEI. The CDR3 coding sequence is TGTGCCAGCAGTGGGGGGGCGACGTTATACACAGATACGCAGTATTTT. Residues: CASSGGATLYTDTQYF.

This clonotype was counted a few times. The gene calls are TRBV29-1 and TRBJ2-1, with 7 bases lining up with TRBD1. Germline lookup yields CDR1 SQVTM and CDR2 ANQGSEA. The CDR3 runs to 13 residues. Germline trimming cut 0 bases from V and 6 bases from J; bases unmatched to any gene: 2. Written as DNA, the CDR3 is TGCAGCGTTGAAGAAGGGGGCGGCAATGAGCAGTTCTTC. It is translated as CSVEEGGGNEQFF.

This clonotype turned up a few times. The chain links TRBV9 to TRBJ2-1; 8 nucleotides agree with TRBD2. The CDR3 sequence is 16 residues long. V trimming: 3 bases; J trimming: 8 bases; junction bases outside the gene matches: 13. Germline V lookup: CDR1 SGDLS, CDR2 YYNGEE. The DNA for the CDR3 is TGTGCCAGCAGCGGGGGGACTAGATCATCCGCAGATGAGCAGTTCTTC. It codes for CASSGGTRSSADEQFF.

This clonotype showed up just a few times. This sequence joins TRBV7-9 and TRBJ2-5; 11 bases match TRBD2. Germline CDR1 and CDR2: SEHNR and FQNEAQ (reference sequence). The CDR3 has 17 residues. With V trimmed by 4 bases and J by 2 bases, 9 bases remained unmatched. The CDR3 loop is CASSSGRLAGPQETQYF. Written as DNA, the CDR3 is TGTGCCAGCAGCTCGGGGCGACTAGCGGGGCCTCAAGAGACCCAGTACTTC.

Remarks on this clonotype: An end of the junction differs from the germline gene, which may be a read error. V gene TRBV7-3 combines with J gene TRBJ2-3; 8 bases agree with TRBD2. CDR3 length: 15 residues. CDR1 is SGHTA and CDR2 is FQGTGA in the germline V gene. CDR3 loop: CASTLAGQSTDTQYF. Written as DNA, the CDR3 is TGTGCCAGCACCTTAGCGGGGCAAAGCACAGATACGCAGTATTTT.

The table lists this clonotype with many counts. The rearrangement joins TRBV29-1 to TRBJ1-1, with D unclear. The CDR3 runs to 13 residues. Germline V lookup: CDR1 SQVTM, CDR2 ANQGSEA. With 4 bases removed from V and 1 base from J, the gap between germline ends came to 10 bases. The CDR3 DNA is TGCAGCGTTGGGTTGCACGCGAACACTGAAGCTTTCTTT. It translates to CSVGLHANTEAFF.

The chain has TRBV27 and TRBJ2-3; 7 nucleotides align to TRBD1. The CDR3 is 17 amino acids. J gave up 3 bases and V 1 base, and 10 bases lay outside the gene matches. CDR1 MNHEY and CDR2 SMNVEV come from the germline V gene (reference sequence). The CDR3 DNA reads TGTGCCAGCAGTTTATATTCCCCTGGACAGGTTACAGATACGCAGTATTTT. Amino acids: CASSLYSPGQVTDTQYF.

V is TRBV7-2 and J is TRBJ2-2; TRBD1 matches 7 bases. The CDR3 totals 15 residues. Germline CDR1 SGHTA, CDR2 FQGNSA. The ends lost 5 bases at V and 1 base at J; junction bases unmatched: 4. CDR3 in DNA: TGTGCCAGCAGCCTGGACAGGATGAACACCGGGGAGCTGTTTTTT. Its protein is CASSLDRMNTGELFF.

This clonotype was seen many times. The chain employs TRBV15 and TRBJ2-4; D uncertain. With 4 bases removed from V and 0 bases from J, the gap between germline ends came to 13 bases. Per germline, CDR1 LNHNV and CDR2 YYDKDF (reference sequence). The CDR3 has 16 amino acids. CDR3 DNA: TGTGCCACCAGCACCCTCCGGAGCCTAGCCAAAAACATTCAGTACTTC. It is translated as CATSTLRSLAKNIQYF.

CDR3 region: CASSQEGTGNEKLFF. Written as DNA, the CDR3 is TGCGCCAGCAGCCAAGAAGGGACGGGGAATGAAAAACTGTTTTTT. The V and J genes are TRBV4-3 and TRBJ1-4; D is perhaps TRBD1 (5 bases). Trimming took 0 bases from V and 5 from J, leaving 10 bases between them. The CDR3 totals 15 residues. Germline CDR1 reads LGHNA; CDR2 reads YSLEER.

The gene calls are TRBV29-1 and TRBJ2-5, with D perhaps matching TRBD1 (6 bases). The CDR3 covers 13 residues. CDR1 and CDR2 from the germline V gene are SQVTM and ANQGSEA. Trimming pared 4 bases from V and 1 base from J, leaving 10 bases between. The CDR3 nucleotides read TGCAGCGTTGCGGGACACCTCCAAGAGACCCAGTACTTC. It specifies CSVAGHLQETQYF.

The chain joins TRBV7-7 to TRBJ2-1; 10 nucleotides match TRBD2. V lost 5 bases, J lost 7 bases, and 8 bases stayed unmatched. From germline, CDR1 is SSHAT and CDR2 FNYEAQ (reference sequence). This CDR3 has 15 amino acids. Here the CDR3 DNA reads TGTGCCAGCAGCCCCCTACTAGCGGGGAAGAATGAGCAGTTCTTC. The encoded protein is CASSPLLAGKNEQFF.

This clonotype was counted a few times. The rearrangement links TRBV6-5 to TRBJ2-4, with 9 positions matching TRBD2. The CDR3 covers 17 residues. After removal of 0 bases from V and 1 base from J, the junction contained 4 bases not matched to a gene. Germline V gives CDR1 MNHEY, CDR2 SVGAGI. CDR3 DNA: TGTGCCAGCAGTTACTCGGGACTAGCTGGGGCCAAAAACATTCAGTACTTC. Its protein product is CASSYSGLAGAKNIQYF.

The CDR3 sequence is CASSQGDQDHEQYF. In DNA form, the CDR3 reads TGTGCCAGTAGTCAGGGTGATCAAGATCACGAGCAGTACTTC. The V and J genes are TRBV19 and TRBJ2-4; TRBD1 might be the D (5 bases). The better agreement between TRBJ2-7 and the DNA end casts doubt on the J call. The germline V gene encodes CDR1 LNHDA and CDR2 SQIVND (reference sequence). The CDR3 contains 14 residues.

The chain couples TRBV12-3 or TRBV12-4 to TRBJ2-7, with 8 bases matching TRBD2. The CDR3 extends over 14 amino acids. After removal of 3 bases from V and 5 bases from J, the junction contained 6 bases not matched to a gene. This chain's CDR3 is CASSFGGAQDEQYF. The CDR3 region has the DNA TGTGCCAGCAGTTTCGGGGGGGCCCAGGACGAGCAGTACTTC.

The chain links TRBV7-8 to TRBJ1-1, with unresolved D. The CDR3 covers 14 residues. Trimming cost V 6 bases and J 1 base, with 12 bases left between them. Per germline, CDR1 SGHVS and CDR2 FQNEAQ. CDR3 in DNA: TGTGCCAGCAGTCGGGCTTTACCGAACACTGAAGCTTTCTTT. This gives the protein CASSRALPNTEAFF.

About this clonotype itself: This could be a read error, since a much larger clone is one nucleotide away. The gene calls are TRBV7-9 and TRBJ2-6; no definite D call. The germline V gene has CDR1 SEHNR and CDR2 FQNEAQ (reference sequence). The CDR3 is 15 residues long. V lost 7 bases and J lost 1, with 11 bases in between. The CDR3 DNA follows: TGTGCCAGCACTTACGCCCCTTCTGGGGCCAACGTCCTGACTTTC. Its translation is CASTYAPSGANVLTF.

This clonotype was seen a few times. The V call is TRBV20-1, the J call TRBJ2-3, with TRBD2 identical over 8 bases. Germline CDR1 DFQATT, CDR2 SNEGSKA (reference sequence). V lost 3 bases to trimming and J lost 4 bases; unmatched junction nucleotides: 9. This CDR3 contains 15 residues. CDR3 sequence (DNA): TGCAGTGCTAGCGTCCTAGCGGGCTTCCCAGATACGCAGTATTTT. Protein sequence: CSASVLAGFPDTQYF.

As for this clonotype: Germline is not matched at one junction end, which may reflect a read error. The chain employs TRBV5-1 and TRBJ1-2, with a tentative D call TRBD1 (5 bases). This CDR3 is 16 amino acids long. Germline V gives CDR1 SGHRS, CDR2 YFSETQ. CDR3 sequence (DNA): TGCGCCAGGAGCTTGTTCGGACAATCCTCTAACTATGGCTACACCTTC. Translating it yields CARSLFGQSSNYGYTF.

This clonotype turned up a few times. The junction does not match germline at one end; this may be a read error. This chain links TRBV4-2 with TRBJ2-4; tentative D call: TRBD2 (5 bases). The CDR3 has 16 amino acids. CDR1 is LGHNA and CDR2 is YNFKEQ in the germline V gene. This CDR3 reads CACSRNSGLVGNIQYF. In DNA, the CDR3 is TGTGCCTGCAGCCGTAACTCGGGGTTGGTTGGAAACATTCAGTACTTC.

The chain recombines TRBV4-3 with TRBJ2-6, with D tentatively TRBD1 (6 bases). The V gene lost 4 bases and the J gene lost 2 bases, with 15 bases spanning the gap. The CDR3 extends over 17 amino acids. Looked up from germline, CDR1 is LGHNA and CDR2 is YSLEER. CDR3 sequence reads: CASSPPSWGPGANVLTF. CDR3 nucleotide sequence: TGCGCCAGCAGCCCCCCAAGCTGGGGGCCTGGGGCCAACGTCCTGACTTTC.

The rearrangement joins TRBV14 to TRBJ1-2; possible D gene TRBD1, 5 bases. The CDR3 sequence is 13 residues long. The V end was cut by 0 bases, the J end by 13 bases, with 15 bases between. Germline-derived CDR1 and CDR2 are SGHDN and FVKESK. The CDR3 region has the DNA TGTGCCAGCAGCCAAGATCCTTGGGACTTCGGCACCTTC. Its protein is CASSQDPWDFGTF.